This T cell receptor beta chain was recorded in a study of control samples from healthy donors and cancer patients (dated by TCRdb to 2018 to 2020). On this clone: Its antigen specificity is not known. Base qualities are not at hand, and no much larger clone is one base apart.

The CDR3 goes from the cysteine to the phenylalanine over 18 residues. The retained sequence is limited to the CDR3, 54 bases, with the frame set at the first base. Trimming takes 0 bases from V and 0 bases from J, and the germline ends sit 13 bases apart. The germline V gene encodes CDR1 SGHRS and CDR2 YFSETQ. Library preparation was by the immunoSEQ multiplex PCR assay. Held by TCRdb, this immuneACCESS table contains in-frame sequences only and omits some clones. Under half of the omission traces to an unresolved V gene where checked; the cause of the rest is unknown. The sample table contains over 200,000 clones; only one count was recorded for almost 85% of them. About an eighth of the sample belongs to the ten largest clones.

The V gene is TRBV5-1 and the J gene is TRBJ2-6; a tentative D match to TRBD2 spans 6 bases. The receptor was isolated from a woman aged 60-70 years with lung cancer. Sequenced input: PBMCs. The DNA sequence is as follows: TGCGCCAGCAGCTTGGGCGGGGCCACTCGCTCTGGGGCCAACGTCCTGACTTTC. Its protein is CASSLGGATRSGANVLTF.